The source of this T cell receptor beta chain is a study of blood T cell repertoires in COVID-19. The assay was immunoSEQ multiplex PCR, and TCRdb's table has in-frame clones only and misses some. The sample contains 55,000 to 80,000 clones, about four fifths of which appear only once. This clonotype was sampled from a human donor in a cohort sampled during active COVID-19. Sample: peripheral blood.

CDR3 sequence: CACGGVTDTQYF. The CDR3 coding sequence is TGTGCCTGCGGCGGAGTCACAGATACGCAGTATTTT. This chain connects TRBV30 to TRBJ2-3, with D hard to call. CDR1 and CDR2 (germline): GTSNPN, SVGIG (reference sequence). This CDR3 contains 12 residues. Trimming took off 6 bases at V and 2 bases at J, with 9 bases between the two ends.